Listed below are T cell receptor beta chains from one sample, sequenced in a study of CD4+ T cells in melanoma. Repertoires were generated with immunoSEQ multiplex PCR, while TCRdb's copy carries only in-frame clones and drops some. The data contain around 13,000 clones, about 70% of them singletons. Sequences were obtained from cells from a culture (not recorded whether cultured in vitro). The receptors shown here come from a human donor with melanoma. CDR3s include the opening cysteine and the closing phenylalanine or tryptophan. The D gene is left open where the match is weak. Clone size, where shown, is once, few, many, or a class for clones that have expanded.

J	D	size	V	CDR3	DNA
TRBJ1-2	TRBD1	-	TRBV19	CASSTRQGMRDYGYTF	TGTGCCAGTAGTACCCGACAGGGTATGAGGGACTATGGCTACACCTTC
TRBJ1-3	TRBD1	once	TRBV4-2	CASSQVSGGSGNTIYF	TGTGCCAGCAGCCAAGTCTCAGGGGGCTCTGGAAACACCATATATTTT
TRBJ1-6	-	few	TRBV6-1	CASSEEGNSPLHF	TGTGCCAGCAGTGAGGAGGGCAATTCACCCCTCCACTTT
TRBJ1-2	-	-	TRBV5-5	CASSFPRGENGYGYTF	TGTGCCAGCAGCTTTCCTCGAGGGGAGAACGGCTATGGCTACACCTTC
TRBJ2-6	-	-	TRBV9	CASSALPSGANVLTF	TGTGCCAGCAGCGCTCTCCCCTCTGGGGCCAACGTCCTGACTTTC
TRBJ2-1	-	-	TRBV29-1	CSANEGSSAEFF	TGCAGTGCTAATGAAGGCTCAAGTGCCGAGTTCTTC
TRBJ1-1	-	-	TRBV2	CASSVRAEGTEAFF	TGTGCCAGCAGTGTAAGGGCCGAGGGCACTGAAGCTTTCTTT
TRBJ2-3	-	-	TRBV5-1	CASSRRAVDSTDTQYF	TGCGCCAGCAGCCGGCGAGCGGTGGACAGCACAGATACGCAGTATTTT
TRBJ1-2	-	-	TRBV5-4	CASSLFALNYGYTF	TGTGCCAGCAGCTTGTTTGCACTCAACTATGGCTACACCTTC
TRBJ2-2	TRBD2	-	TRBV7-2	CASSLELSGIGELFF	TGTGCCAGCAGCTTAGAACTTAGCGGGATAGGGGAGCTGTTTTTT
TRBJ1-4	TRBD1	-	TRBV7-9	CASSEGQGNEKLFF	TGTGCCAGCAGCGAGGGACAGGGGAATGAAAAACTGTTTTTT
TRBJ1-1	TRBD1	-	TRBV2	CASSFRGLGTEAFF	TGTGCCAGCAGTTTCAGGGGGCTCGGAACTGAAGCTTTCTTT
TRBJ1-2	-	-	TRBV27	CASSFSGRNYGYTF	TGTGCCAGCAGTTTTTCCGGTCGTAACTATGGCTACACCTTC
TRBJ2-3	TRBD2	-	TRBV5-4	CASSPGGLPTDTQYF	TGTGCCAGCAGCCCGGGGGGACTTCCCACAGATACGCAGTATTTT
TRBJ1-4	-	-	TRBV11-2	CASSPGTISEKLFF	TGTGCCAGCAGCCCTGGGACAATAAGTGAAAAACTGTTTTTT
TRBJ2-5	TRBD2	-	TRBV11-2	CASSQYGGAKETQYF	TGTGCCAGCAGCCAGTACGGGGGGGCAAAAGAGACCCAGTACTTC
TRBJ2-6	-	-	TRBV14	CASSSGANVLTF	TGTGCCAGCAGCTCTGGGGCCAACGTCCTGACTTTC
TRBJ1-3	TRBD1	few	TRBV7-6	CASSSESGGSGNTIYF	TGTGCCAGCAGCTCCGAGTCAGGGGGCTCTGGAAACACCATATATTTT
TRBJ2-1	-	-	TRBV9	CASSVASGPGNEQFF	TGTGCCAGCAGCGTAGCTAGTGGTCCTGGAAATGAGCAGTTCTTC
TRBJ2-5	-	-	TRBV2	CASSLAASSRTQYF	TGTGCCAGCAGTTTAGCCGCGTCGTCTAGGACCCAGTACTTC
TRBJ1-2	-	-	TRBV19	CATGGGLYGYTF	TGTGCCACCGGGGGGGGTCTCTATGGCTACACCTTC